The sequence of this T cell receptor beta chain was determined in a study of cytomegalovirus exposure and HLA in healthy donors. Study-wide background: Earlier, approximately 190 million T cells were analyzed, and more than 100 million unique TCR beta sequences were found among them. Early released data had about 85 million unique TCRs, all coming from HLA-typed donors. Findings of the study overall: Upon later analysis, TCR association rates were observed to vary by HLA locus, being highest for DRB1 and lowest for HLA-C.

This clone was detected a few times. Its specificity is not known. Germline CDR1 and CDR2: MGHDK and SYGVNS. The germline V and J ends were trimmed by 4 bases and 7 bases, with 14 bases remaining between them. The CDR3 extends over 15 amino acids. The PCR was carried out with 60 Vbeta primers and 13 Jbeta primers. TCRdb's table, derived via immunoSEQ multiplex PCR, lists solely in-frame clones and lacks some. The table includes approximately 170,000 clones, around 78% detected once. V and J are TRBV25-1 and TRBJ1-6; D may be TRBD1 (6 bases). Sequencing was performed on PBMCs. The source of this sequence is a female donor in good health and CMV-seronegative. CDR3: CASSGKGHGNSPLHF. The CDR3 DNA reads as TGTGCCAGCAGTGGAAAGGGACACGGGAATTCACCCCTCCACTTT.